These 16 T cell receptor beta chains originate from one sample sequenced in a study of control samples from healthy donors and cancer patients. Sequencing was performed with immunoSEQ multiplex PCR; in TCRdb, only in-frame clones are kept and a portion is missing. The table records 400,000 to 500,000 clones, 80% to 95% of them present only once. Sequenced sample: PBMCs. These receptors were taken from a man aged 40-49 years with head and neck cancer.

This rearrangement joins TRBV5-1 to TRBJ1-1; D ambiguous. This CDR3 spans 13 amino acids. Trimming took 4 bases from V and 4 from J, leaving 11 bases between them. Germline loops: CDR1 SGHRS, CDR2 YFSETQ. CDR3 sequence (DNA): TGCGCCAGCAGCGCGGTAGTTGGCACTGAAGCTTTCTTT. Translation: CASSAVVGTEAFF.

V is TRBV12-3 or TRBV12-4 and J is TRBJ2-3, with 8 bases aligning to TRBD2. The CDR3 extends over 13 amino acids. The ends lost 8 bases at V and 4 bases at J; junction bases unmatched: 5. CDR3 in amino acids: CASREGGADTQYF. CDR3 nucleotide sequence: TGTGCCAGCCGGGAGGGAGGAGCAGATACGCAGTATTTT.

CDR3 residues: CASSLWTLWGSSYNEQFF. CDR3 coding DNA: TGTGCCAGCAGTTTATGGACCCTTTGGGGGAGCTCCTACAATGAGCAGTTCTTC. The V gene is TRBV28, the J gene TRBJ2-1, with D possibly called TRBD1 or TRBD2 (5 bases each). The germline gives CDR1 MDHEN, CDR2 SYDVKM. Deletions cut 0 bases from V and 0 bases from J, with 15 bases between. This CDR3 contains 18 residues.

The CDR3 nucleotides read TGCGCCAGCAGCCGACACGACAGGATCTACGAGCAGTACTTC. Amino acids: CASSRHDRIYEQYF. The chain recombines TRBV4-3 with TRBJ2-7; perhaps TRBD1 as D (6 bases). The CDR3 totals 14 residues. Germline V CDR1 and CDR2: LGHNA, YSLEER. Trimming removed 4 bases from V and 3 bases from J, with 13 bases in between.

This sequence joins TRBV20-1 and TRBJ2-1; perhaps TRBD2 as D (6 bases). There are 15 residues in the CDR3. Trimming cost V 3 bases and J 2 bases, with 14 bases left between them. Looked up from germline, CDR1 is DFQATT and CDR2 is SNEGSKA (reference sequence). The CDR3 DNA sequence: TGCAGTGCTAGTCTAACCGGGAGCGCCTACAATGAGCAGTTCTTC. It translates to CSASLTGSAYNEQFF.

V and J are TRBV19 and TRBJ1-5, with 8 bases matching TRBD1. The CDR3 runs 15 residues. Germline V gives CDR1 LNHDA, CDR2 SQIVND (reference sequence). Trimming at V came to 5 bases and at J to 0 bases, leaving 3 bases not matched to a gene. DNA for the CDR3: TGTGCCAGTAGTGGGGGACAGGCTAGCAATCAGCCCCAGCATTTT. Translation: CASSGGQASNQPQHF.

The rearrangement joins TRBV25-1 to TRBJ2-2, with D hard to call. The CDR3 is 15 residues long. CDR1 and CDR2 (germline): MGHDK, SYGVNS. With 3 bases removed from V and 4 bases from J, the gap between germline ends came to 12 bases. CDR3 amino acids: CASSESRSGTGELFF. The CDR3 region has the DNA TGTGCCAGCAGTGAGTCCCGGTCGGGCACCGGGGAGCTGTTTTTT.

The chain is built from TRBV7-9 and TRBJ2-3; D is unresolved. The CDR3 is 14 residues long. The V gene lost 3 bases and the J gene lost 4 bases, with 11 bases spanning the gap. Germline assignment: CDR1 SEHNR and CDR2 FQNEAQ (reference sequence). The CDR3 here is CASSFPVVADTQYF. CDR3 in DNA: TGTGCCAGCAGCTTCCCTGTGGTGGCAGATACGCAGTATTTT.

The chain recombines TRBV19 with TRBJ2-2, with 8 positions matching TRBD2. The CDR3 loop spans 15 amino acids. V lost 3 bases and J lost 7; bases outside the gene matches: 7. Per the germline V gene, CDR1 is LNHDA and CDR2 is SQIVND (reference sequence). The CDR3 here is CASSMEAGVGGELFF. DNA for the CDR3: TGTGCCAGTAGTATGGAAGCGGGGGTGGGCGGGGAGCTGTTTTTT.

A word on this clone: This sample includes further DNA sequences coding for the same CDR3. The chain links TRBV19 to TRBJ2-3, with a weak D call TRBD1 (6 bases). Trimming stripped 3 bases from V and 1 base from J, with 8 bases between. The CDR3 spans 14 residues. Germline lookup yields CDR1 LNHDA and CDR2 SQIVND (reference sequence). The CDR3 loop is CASSIPGGTDTQYF. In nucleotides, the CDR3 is TGTGCCAGTAGTATCCCAGGGGGCACAGATACGCAGTATTTT.

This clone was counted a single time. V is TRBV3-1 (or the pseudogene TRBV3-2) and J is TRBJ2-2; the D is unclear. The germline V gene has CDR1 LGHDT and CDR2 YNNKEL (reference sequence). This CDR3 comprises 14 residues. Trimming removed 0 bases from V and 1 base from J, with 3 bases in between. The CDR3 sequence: CASSQDKNTGELFF. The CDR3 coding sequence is TGTGCCAGCAGCCAAGATAAGAACACCGGGGAGCTGTTTTTT.

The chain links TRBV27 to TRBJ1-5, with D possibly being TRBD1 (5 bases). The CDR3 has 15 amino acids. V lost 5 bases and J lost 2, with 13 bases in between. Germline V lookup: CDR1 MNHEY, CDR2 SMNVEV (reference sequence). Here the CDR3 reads CASSPTWGGNQPQHF. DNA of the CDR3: TGTGCCAGCAGTCCTACTTGGGGCGGCAATCAGCCCCAGCATTTT.

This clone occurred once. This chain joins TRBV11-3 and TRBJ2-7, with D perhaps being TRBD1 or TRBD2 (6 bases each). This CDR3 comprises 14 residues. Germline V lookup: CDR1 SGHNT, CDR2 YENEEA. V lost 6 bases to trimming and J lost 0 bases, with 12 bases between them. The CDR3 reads CASSEGGSSYEQYF. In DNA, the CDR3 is TGTGCCAGCAGTGAGGGGGGTAGCTCCTACGAGCAGTACTTC.

The CDR3 DNA reads TGTGCCAGCAGTTACTCGCGGAGGGGTGACTACGAGCAGTACTTC. The encoded protein is CASSYSRRGDYEQYF. This rearrangement joins TRBV6-6 to TRBJ2-7; D may be TRBD2 (6 bases). This CDR3 is built from 15 residues. Germline assignment: CDR1 MNHNY and CDR2 SVGAGI (reference sequence). Trimming took off 0 bases at V and 3 bases at J, with 12 bases between the two ends.

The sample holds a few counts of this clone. For the CDR3, the DNA is TGTGCCAGCAGCGTAGGAGGGGGCGGGAGAGTTAATGAAAAACTGTTTTTT. Translation gives CASSVGGGGRVNEKLFF. This rearrangement joins TRBV9 to TRBJ1-4, with 7 bases matching TRBD1. The CDR3 has 17 amino acids. The trim removed 0 bases at V and 4 bases at J, leaving 9 bases unmatched. Germline CDR1 SGDLS, CDR2 YYNGEE.

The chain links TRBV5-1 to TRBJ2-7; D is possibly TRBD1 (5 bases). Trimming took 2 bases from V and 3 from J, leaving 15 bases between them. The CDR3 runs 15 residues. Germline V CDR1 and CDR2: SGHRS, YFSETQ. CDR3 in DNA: TGCGCCAGCAGCTTTGGGGCAGTTGGGGTCTACGAGCAGTACTTC. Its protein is CASSFGAVGVYEQYF.